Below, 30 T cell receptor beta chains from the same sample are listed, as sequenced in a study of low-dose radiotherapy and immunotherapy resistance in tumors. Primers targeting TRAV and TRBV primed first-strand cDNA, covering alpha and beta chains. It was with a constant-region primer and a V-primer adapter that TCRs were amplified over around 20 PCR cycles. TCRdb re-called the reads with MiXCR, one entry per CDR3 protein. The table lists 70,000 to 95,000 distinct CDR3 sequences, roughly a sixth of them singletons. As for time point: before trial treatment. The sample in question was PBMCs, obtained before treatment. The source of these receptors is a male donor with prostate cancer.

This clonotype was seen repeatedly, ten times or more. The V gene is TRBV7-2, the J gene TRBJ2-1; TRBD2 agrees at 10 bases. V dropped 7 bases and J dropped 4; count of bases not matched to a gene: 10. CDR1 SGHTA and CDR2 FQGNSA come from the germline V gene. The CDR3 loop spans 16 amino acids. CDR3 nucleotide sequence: TGTGCCAGCACCCCTTTACTAGCGGGGATTTACAATGAGCAGTTCTTC. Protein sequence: CASTPLLAGIYNEQFF. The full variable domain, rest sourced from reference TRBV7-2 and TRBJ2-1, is GAGVSQSPSNKVTEKGKDVELRCDPISGHTALYWYRQSLGQGLEFLIYFQGNSAPDKSGLPSDRFSAERTGGSVSTLTIQRTQQEDSAVYLCASTPLLAGIYNEQFFGPGTRLTVL.

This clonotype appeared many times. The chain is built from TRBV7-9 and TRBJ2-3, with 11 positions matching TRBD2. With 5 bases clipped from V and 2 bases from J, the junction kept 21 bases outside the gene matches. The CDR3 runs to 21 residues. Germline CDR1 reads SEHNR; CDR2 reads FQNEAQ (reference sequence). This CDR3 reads CASSDPTRLAGGLENTDTQYF. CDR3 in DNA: TGTGCCAGCAGCGACCCGACTCGGCTAGCGGGGGGCCTAGAAAACACAGATACGCAGTATTTT.

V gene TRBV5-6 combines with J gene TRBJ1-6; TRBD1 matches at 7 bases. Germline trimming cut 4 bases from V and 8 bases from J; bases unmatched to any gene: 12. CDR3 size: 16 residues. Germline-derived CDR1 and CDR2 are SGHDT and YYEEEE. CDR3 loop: CASSPRGQIRDSPLHF. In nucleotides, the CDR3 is TGTGCCAGCAGCCCCCGGGGACAGATACGAGATTCACCCCTCCACTTT.

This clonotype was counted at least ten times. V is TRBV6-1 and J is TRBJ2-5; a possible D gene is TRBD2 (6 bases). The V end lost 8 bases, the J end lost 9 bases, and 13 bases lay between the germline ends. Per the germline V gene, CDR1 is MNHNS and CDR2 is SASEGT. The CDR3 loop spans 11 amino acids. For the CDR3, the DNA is TGTGCCAGCCGGGAGAGGAGGGCCCAGTACTTC. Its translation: CASRERRAQYF.

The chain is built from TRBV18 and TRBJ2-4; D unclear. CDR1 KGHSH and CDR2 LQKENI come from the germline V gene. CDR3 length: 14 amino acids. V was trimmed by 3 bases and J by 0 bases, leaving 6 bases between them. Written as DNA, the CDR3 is TGTGCCAGCTCACCGGACCTAGCCAAAAACATTCAGTACTTC. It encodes CASSPDLAKNIQYF.

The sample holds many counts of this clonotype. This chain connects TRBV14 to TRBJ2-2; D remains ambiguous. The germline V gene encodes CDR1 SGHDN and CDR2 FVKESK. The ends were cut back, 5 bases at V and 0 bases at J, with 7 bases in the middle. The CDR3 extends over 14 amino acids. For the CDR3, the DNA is TGTGCCAGCAGCATTCTTTCGAACACCGGGGAGCTGTTTTTT. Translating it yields CASSILSNTGELFF.

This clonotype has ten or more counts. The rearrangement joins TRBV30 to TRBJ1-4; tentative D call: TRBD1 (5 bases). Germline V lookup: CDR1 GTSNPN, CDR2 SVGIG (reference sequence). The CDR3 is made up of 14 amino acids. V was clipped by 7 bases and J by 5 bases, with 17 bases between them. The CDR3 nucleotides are TGTGCCTCCACAAAAAGACAGAAGAATGAAAAACTGTTTTTT. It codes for CASTKRQKNEKLFF. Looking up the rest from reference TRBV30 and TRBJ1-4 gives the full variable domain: SQTIHQWPATLVQPVGSPLSLECTVEGTSNPNLYWYRQAAGRGLQLLFYSVGIGQISSEVPQNLSASRPQDRQFILSSKKLLLSDSGFYLCASTKRQKNEKLFFGSGTQLSVL.

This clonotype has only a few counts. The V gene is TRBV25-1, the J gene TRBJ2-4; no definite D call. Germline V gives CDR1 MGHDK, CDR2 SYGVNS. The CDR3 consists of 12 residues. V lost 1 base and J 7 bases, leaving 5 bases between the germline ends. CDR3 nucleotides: TGTGCCAGCAGTGAATTTCGGAACATTCAGTACTTC. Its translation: CASSEFRNIQYF. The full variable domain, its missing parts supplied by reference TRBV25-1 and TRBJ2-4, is EADIYQTPRYLVIGTGKKITLECSQTMGHDKMYWYQQDPGMELHLIHYSYGVNSTEKGDLSSESTVSRIRTEHFPLTLESARPSHTSQYLCASSEFRNIQYFGAGTRLSVL.

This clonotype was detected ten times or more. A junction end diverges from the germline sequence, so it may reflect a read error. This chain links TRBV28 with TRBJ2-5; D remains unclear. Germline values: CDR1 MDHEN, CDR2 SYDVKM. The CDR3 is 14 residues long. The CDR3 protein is CASSLEVLLEAQYF. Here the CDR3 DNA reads TGTGCCAGCAGTTTAGAGGTTTTGCTAGAGGCCCAGTACTTC.

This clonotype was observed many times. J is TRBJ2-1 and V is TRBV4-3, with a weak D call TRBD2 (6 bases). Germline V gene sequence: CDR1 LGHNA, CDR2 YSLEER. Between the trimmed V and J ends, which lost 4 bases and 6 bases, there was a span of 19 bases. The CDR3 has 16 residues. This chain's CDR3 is CASSLKRSGWSNEQFF. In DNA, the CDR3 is TGCGCCAGCAGCCTGAAGCGTAGCGGATGGAGCAATGAGCAGTTCTTC.

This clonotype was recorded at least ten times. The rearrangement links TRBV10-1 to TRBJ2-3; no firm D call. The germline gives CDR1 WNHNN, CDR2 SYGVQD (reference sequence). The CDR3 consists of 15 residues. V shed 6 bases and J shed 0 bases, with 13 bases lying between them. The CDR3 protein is CASSVDQSSTDTQYF. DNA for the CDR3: TGCGCCAGCAGCGTAGACCAATCTAGCACAGATACGCAGTATTTT.

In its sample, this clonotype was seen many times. The CDR3 nucleotides read TGTGCCAGCAGCTTAGAAGGCGGGGGGGCTTTGAATGAGCAGTTCTTC. Residues: CASSLEGGGALNEQFF. This sequence joins TRBV7-8 and TRBJ2-1; TRBD2 matches at 9 bases. From germline, CDR1 is SGHVS and CDR2 FQNEAQ. J lost 7 bases, V lost 1 base, and 8 bases had no gene match. The CDR3 is made up of 16 amino acids.

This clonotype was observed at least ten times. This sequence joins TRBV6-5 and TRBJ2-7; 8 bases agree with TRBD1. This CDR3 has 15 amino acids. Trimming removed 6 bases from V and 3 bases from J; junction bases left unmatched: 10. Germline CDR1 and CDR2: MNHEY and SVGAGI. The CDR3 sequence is CASSPATGGFYEQYF. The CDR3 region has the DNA TGTGCCAGCAGCCCGGCAACAGGGGGTTTCTACGAGCAGTACTTC.

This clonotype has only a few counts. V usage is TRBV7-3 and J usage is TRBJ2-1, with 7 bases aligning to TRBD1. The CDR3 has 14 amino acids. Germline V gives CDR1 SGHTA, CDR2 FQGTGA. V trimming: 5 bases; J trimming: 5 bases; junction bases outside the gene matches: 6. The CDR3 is CASSPTGTDNEQFF. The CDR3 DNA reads TGTGCCAGCAGCCCTACCGGGACAGACAATGAGCAGTTCTTC.

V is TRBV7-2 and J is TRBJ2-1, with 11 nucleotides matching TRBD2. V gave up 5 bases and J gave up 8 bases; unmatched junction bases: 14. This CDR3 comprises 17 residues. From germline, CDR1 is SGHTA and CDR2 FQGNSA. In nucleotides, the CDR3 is TGTGCCAGCAGCGGCTCAACTAGCGGGAGAGCCGCTTATGAGCAGTTCTTC. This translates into CASSGSTSGRAAYEQFF.

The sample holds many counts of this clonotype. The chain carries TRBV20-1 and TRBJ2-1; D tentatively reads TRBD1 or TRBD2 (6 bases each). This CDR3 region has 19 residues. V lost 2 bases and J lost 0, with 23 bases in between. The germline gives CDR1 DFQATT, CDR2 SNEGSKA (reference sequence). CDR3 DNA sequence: TGCAGTGCTAGAACCCCCGGGGGTCGGGGGCCGCACTCCTACAATGAGCAGTTCTTC. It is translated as CSARTPGGRGPHSYNEQFF.

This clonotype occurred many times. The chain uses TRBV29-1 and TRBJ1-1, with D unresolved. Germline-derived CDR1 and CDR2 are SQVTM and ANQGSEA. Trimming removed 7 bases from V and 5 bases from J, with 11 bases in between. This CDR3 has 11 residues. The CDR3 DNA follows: TGCAGCGCCGTCAGAGGGACTGAAGCTTTCTTT. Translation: CSAVRGTEAFF. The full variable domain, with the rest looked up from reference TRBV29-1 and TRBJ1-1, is SAVISQKPSRDICQRGTSLTIQCQVDSQVTMMFWYRQQPGQSLTLIATANQGSEATYESGFVIDKFPISRPNLTFSTLTVSNMSPEDSSIYLCSAVRGTEAFFGQGTRLTVV.

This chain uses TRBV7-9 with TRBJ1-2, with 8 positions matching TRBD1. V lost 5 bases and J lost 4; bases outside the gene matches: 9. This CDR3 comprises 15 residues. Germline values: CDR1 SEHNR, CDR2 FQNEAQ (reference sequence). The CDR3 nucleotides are TGTGCCAGCAGCCGCTCGGACAGGGAGACCTATGGCTACACCTTC. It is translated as CASSRSDRETYGYTF.

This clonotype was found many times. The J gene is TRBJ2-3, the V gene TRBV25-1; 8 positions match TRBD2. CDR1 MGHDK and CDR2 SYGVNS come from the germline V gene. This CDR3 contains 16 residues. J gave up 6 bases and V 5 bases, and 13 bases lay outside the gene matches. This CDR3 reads CASSPSAGATGDTQYF. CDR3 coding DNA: TGTGCCAGCAGTCCCTCAGCGGGGGCAACAGGGGATACGCAGTATTTT.

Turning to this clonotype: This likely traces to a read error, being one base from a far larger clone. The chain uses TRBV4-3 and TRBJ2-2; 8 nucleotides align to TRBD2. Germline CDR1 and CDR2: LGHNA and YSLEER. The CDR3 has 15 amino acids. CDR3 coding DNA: TGCACCACCCGAAGCGGGGGCCTCGGAGGAGGGGAGCTGTTTTTT. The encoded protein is CTTRSGGLGGGELFF.

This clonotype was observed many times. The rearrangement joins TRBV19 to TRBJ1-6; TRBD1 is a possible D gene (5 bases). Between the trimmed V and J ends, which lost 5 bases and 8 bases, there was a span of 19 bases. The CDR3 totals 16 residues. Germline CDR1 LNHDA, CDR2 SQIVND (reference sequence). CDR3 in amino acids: CASSSTAQIMDSPLHF. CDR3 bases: TGTGCCAGTAGTTCGACAGCGCAGATTATGGATTCACCCCTCCACTTT.

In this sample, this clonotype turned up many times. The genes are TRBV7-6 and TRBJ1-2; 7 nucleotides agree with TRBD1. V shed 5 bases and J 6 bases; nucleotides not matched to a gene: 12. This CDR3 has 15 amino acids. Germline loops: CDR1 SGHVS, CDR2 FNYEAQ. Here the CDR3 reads CASSPRPGQYDGYTF. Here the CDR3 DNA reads TGTGCCAGCAGCCCCCGCCCGGGACAGTACGATGGCTACACCTTC. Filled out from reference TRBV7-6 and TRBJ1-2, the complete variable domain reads GAGVSQSPRYKVTKRGQDVALRCDPISGHVSLYWYRQALGQGPEFLTYFNYEAQQDKSGLPNDRFSAERPEGSISTLTIQRTEQRDSAMYRCASSPRPGQYDGYTFGSGTRLTVV.

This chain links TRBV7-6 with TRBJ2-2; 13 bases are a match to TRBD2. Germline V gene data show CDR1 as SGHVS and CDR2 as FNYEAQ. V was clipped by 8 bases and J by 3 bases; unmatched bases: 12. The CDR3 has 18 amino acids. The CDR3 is CASAIRTGLAGDTGELFF. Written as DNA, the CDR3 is TGTGCCAGCGCAATCCGAACCGGACTAGCGGGGGACACCGGGGAGCTGTTTTTT.

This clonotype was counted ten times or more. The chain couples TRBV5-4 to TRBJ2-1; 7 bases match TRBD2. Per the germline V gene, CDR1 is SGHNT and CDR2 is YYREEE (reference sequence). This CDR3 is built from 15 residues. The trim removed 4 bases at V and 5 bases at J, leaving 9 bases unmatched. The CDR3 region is CASSPFDGGNNEQFF. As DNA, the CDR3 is TGTGCCAGCAGCCCCTTCGACGGGGGGAACAATGAGCAGTTCTTC.

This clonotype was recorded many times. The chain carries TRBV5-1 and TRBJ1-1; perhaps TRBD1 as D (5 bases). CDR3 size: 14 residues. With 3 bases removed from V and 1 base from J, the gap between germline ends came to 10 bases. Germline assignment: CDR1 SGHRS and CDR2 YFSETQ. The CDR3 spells CASSSGRTNTEAFF. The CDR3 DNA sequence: TGCGCCAGCAGCTCGGGGCGGACGAACACTGAAGCTTTCTTT. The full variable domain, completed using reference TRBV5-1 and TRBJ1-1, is KAGVTQTPRYLIKTRGQQVTLSCSPISGHRSVSWYQQTPGQGLQFLFEYFSETQRNKGNFPGRFSGRQFSNSRSEMNVSTLELGDSALYLCASSSGRTNTEAFFGQGTRLTVV.

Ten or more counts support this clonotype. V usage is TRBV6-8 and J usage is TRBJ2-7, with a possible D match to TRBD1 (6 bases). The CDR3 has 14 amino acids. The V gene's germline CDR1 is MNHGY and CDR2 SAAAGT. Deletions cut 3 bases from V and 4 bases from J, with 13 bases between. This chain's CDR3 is CASSYQAGVYEQYF. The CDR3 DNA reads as TGTGCCAGCAGTTATCAGGCAGGGGTGTACGAGCAGTACTTC.

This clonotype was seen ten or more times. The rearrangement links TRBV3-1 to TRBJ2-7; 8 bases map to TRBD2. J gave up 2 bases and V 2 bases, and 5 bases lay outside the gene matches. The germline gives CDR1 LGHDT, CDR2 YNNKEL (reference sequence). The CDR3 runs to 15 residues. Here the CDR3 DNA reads TGTGCCAGCAGCCAACCCCGGGGGGGGCCCTACGAGCAGTACTTC. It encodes CASSQPRGGPYEQYF.

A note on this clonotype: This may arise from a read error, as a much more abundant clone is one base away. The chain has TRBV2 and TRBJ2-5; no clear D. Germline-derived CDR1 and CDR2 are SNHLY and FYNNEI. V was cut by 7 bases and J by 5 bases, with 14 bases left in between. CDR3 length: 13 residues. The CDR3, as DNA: TGTGCCAGCAAGTTCGGAGCGAGGGAGACCCAGTACTTC. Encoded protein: CASKFGARETQYF.

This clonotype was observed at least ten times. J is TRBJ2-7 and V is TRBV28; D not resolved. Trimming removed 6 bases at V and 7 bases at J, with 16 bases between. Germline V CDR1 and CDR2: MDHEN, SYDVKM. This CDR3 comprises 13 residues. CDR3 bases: TGTGCCAGCAGGTCCGAGCTTCTAAGTGAGCAGTACTTC. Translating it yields CASRSELLSEQYF.

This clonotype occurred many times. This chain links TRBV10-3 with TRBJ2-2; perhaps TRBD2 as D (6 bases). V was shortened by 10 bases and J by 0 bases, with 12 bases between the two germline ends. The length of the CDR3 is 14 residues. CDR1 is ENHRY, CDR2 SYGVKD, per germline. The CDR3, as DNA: TGTGCCACCAGGAGGGACCCGAACACCGGGGAGCTGTTTTTT. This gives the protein CATRRDPNTGELFF.